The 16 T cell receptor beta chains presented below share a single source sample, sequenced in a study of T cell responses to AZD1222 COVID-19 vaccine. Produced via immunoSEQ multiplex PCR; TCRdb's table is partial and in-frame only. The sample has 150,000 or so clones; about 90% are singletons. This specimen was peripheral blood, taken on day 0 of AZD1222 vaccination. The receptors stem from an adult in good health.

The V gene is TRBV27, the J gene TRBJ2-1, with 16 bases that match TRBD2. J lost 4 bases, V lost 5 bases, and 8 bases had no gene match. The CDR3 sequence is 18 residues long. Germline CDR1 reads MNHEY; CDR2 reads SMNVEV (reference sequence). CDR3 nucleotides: TGTGCCAGCAGTAGGGGACTAGCGGGGGGGCTTCGGTACAATGAGCAGTTCTTC. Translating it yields CASSRGLAGGLRYNEQFF.

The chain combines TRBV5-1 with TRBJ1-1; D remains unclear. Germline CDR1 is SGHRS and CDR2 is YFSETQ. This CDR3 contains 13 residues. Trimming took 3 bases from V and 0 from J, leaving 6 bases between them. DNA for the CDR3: TGCGCCAGCAGCTACGATTTGAACACTGAAGCTTTCTTT. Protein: CASSYDLNTEAFF.

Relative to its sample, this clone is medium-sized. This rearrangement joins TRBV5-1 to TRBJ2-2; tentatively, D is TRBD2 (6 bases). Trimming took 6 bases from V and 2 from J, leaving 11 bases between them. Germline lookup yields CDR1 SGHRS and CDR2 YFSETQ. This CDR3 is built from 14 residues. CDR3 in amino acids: CASTGRRNTGELFF. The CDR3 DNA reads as TGCGCCAGCACCGGGAGAAGAAACACCGGGGAGCTGTTTTTT.

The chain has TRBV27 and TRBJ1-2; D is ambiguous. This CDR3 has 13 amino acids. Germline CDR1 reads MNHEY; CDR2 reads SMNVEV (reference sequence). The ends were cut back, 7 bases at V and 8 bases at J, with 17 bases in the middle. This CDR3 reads CASTVAGSKGYTF. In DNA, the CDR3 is TGTGCCAGCACCGTCGCGGGGTCGAAAGGCTACACCTTC.

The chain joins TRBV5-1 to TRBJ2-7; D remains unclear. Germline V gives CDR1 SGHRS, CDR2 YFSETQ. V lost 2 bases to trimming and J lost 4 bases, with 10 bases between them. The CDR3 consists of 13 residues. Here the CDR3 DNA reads TGCGCCAGCAGCTTCTCCCTTGATTACGAGCAGTACTTC. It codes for CASSFSLDYEQYF.

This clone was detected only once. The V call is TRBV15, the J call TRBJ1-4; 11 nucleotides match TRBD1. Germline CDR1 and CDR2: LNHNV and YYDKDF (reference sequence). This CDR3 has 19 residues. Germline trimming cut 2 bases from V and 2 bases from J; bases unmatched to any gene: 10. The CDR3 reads CATSRLPGQGVGTNEKLFF. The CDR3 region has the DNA TGTGCCACCAGCAGATTACCGGGACAGGGGGTCGGCACTAATGAAAAACTGTTTTTT.

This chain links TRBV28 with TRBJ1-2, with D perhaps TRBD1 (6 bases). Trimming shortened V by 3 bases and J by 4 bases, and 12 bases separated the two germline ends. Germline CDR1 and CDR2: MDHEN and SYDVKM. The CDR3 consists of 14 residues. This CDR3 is CASSLSGVSYGYTF. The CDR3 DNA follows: TGTGCCAGCAGTTTGTCAGGGGTTTCCTATGGCTACACCTTC.

The CDR3 DNA reads as TGTGCCAGCTCACCAGCCAGCCAAAACTATGGCTACACCTTC. It is translated as CASSPASQNYGYTF. The genes are TRBV18 and TRBJ1-2; D gene unclear. The CDR3 loop spans 14 amino acids. Deletions cut 2 bases from V and 2 bases from J, with 9 bases between. Germline CDR1 KGHSH, CDR2 LQKENI.

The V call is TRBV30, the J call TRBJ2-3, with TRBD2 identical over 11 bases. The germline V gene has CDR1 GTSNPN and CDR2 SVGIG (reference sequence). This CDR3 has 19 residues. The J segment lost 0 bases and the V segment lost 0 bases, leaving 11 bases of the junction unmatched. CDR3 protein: CAWSVGGTSGVPSTDTQYF. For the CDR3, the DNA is TGTGCCTGGAGTGTGGGCGGGACTAGCGGAGTACCTAGCACAGATACGCAGTATTTT.

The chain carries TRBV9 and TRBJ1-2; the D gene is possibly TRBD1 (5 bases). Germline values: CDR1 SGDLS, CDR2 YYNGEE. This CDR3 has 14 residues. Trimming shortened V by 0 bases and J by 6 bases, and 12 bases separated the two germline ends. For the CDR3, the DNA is TGTGCCAGCAGCGTAGGCAGGGTAGGGGATGGCTACACCTTC. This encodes CASSVGRVGDGYTF.

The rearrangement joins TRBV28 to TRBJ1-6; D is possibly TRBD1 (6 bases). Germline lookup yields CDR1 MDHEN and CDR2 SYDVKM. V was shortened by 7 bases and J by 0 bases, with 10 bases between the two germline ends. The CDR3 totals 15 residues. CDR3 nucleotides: TGTGCCAGCACCCCCAGGGGCTCCTATAATTCACCCCTCCACTTT. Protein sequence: CASTPRGSYNSPLHF.

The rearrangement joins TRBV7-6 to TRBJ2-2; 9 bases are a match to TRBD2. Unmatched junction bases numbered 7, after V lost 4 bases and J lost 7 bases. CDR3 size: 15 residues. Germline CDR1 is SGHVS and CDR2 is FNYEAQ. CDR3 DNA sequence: TGTGCCAGCAGCTCCCAGCGGGGGGCAGGCGGGGAGCTGTTTTTT. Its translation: CASSSQRGAGGELFF.

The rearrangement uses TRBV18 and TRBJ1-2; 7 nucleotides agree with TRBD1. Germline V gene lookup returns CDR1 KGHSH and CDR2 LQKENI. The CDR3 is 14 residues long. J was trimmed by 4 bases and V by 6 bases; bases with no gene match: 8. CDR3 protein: CASSSTGERYGYTF. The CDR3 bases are TGTGCCAGCTCTAGCACAGGGGAGCGCTATGGCTACACCTTC.

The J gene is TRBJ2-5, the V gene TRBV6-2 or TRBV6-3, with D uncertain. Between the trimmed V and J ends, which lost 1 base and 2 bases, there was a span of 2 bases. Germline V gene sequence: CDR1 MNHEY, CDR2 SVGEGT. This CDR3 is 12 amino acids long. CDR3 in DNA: TGTGCCAGCAGTTACTTTCAAGAGACCCAGTACTTC. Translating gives CASSYFQETQYF.

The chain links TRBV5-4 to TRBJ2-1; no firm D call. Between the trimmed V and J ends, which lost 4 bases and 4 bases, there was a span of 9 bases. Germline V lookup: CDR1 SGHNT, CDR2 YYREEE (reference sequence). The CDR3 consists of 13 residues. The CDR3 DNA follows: TGTGCCAGCAGCCCCCCTCAGTACAATGAGCAGTTCTTC. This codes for CASSPPQYNEQFF.

As DNA, the CDR3 is TGTGCCAGCAGTCCCCCCGGGCAAGGGACCGGGGAGCTGTTTTTT. Translation: CASSPPGQGTGELFF. The chain couples TRBV28 to TRBJ2-2; no reliable D call. The V end lost 5 bases, the J end lost 5 bases, and 15 bases lay between the germline ends. Germline V gene sequence: CDR1 MDHEN, CDR2 SYDVKM. The CDR3 consists of 15 residues.